In its sample, the clone carrying this T cell receptor beta chain was seen a few times. Germline CDR1 and CDR2: MGHRA and YSYEKL. This CDR3 is 17 amino acids long. The junction had 17 bases not matched to a gene; V was cut back by 5 bases and J by 6 bases. The data are from a study of blood T cells in healthy people across ages. Next came a second PCR, run for about 6 to 12 cycles, which used a sample-barcoded 5' primer along with a J-beta primer mix. TCRdb itself ran the 5' RACE reads through MiXCR, one entry per CDR3 protein. Of about 1.4 million distinct CDR3 sequences listed, 55% to 75% were seen once; the top ten hold 6.7%.

The chain joins TRBV4-1 to TRBJ1-2; 8 positions agree with TRBD1. The source material was blood. The sequence derives from a man aged 18-30 years in good health. The CDR3 region has the DNA TGCGCCAGCAGCTACCTCCCACACAATCAGGGGGCGGATGGCTACACCTTC. It codes for CASSYLPHNQGADGYTF.